These 15 T cell receptor beta chains came from one sample sequenced in a study of T cell changes during pregnancy in multiple sclerosis. The protocol was immunoSEQ multiplex PCR, while the TCRdb copy is restricted to in-frame clones and leaves out a portion. The sample has roughly 100,000 clones; under 95% are singletons. Sequencing was performed on peripheral blood, taken after pregnancy. These receptors were taken from a female donor with multiple sclerosis, enrolled in a pregnancy study.

The rearrangement links TRBV2 to TRBJ2-3, with D perhaps TRBD2 (5 bases). In germline, CDR1 is SNHLY, CDR2 FYNNEI. V lost 5 bases and J 10 bases, leaving 22 bases between the germline ends. This CDR3 region has 15 residues. CDR3 in amino acids: CASSPLSSGPGAQYF. The CDR3 nucleotides read TGTGCCAGCAGTCCCCTATCAAGCGGCCCCGGGGCGCAGTATTTT.

V and J are TRBV7-8 and TRBJ1-6; D gene uncertain. The CDR3 spans 13 residues. V lost 0 bases to trimming and J lost 9 bases, with 6 bases between them. The V gene's germline CDR1 is SGHVS and CDR2 FQNEAQ. The CDR3 sequence: CASSLAEFSPLHF. The DNA for the CDR3 is TGTGCCAGCAGCTTAGCCGAGTTTTCACCCCTCCACTTT.

V is TRBV18 and J is TRBJ1-1; D is ambiguous. The V end was cut by 5 bases, the J end by 0 bases, with 10 bases between. Germline CDR1 is KGHSH and CDR2 is LQKENI. CDR3 length: 14 residues. Here the CDR3 DNA reads TGTGCCAGCTCAAGCCGACACCTGAACACTGAAGCTTTCTTT. Its protein is CASSSRHLNTEAFF.

This chain connects TRBV5-1 to TRBJ1-6; possible D gene TRBD1, 5 bases. V was pared by 0 bases and J by 10 bases, with 11 bases between. Germline V CDR1 and CDR2: SGHRS, YFSETQ. The CDR3 length is 14 residues. CDR3 sequence (DNA): TGCGCCAGCAGCTTGGGCGGGGGGGAGTCACCCCTCCACTTT. This sequence encodes CASSLGGGESPLHF.

This clone appeared once. The rearrangement joins TRBV10-3 to TRBJ2-5; a possible D gene is TRBD1 (6 bases). Germline CDR1 ENHRY, CDR2 SYGVKD. Trimming removed 6 bases from V and 4 bases from J, with 15 bases in between. The CDR3 is 14 residues long. The DNA of the CDR3 is TGTGCCATCAGAACGACAGGTGGGGCAGAGACCCAGTACTTC. As protein: CAIRTTGGAETQYF.

CDR3 region: CASSRSGGTGSYNEQFF. The CDR3, as DNA: TGCGCCAGCAGCCGTAGCGGCGGGACAGGGAGCTACAATGAGCAGTTCTTC. This rearrangement joins TRBV4-1 to TRBJ2-1; 9 bases fit TRBD1. Germline-derived CDR1 and CDR2 are MGHRA and YSYEKL. The CDR3 runs to 17 residues. With V trimmed by 4 bases and J by 3 bases, 10 bases remained unmatched.

The gene calls are TRBV5-8 and TRBJ1-5, with D possibly being TRBD1 (5 bases). Germline V CDR1 and CDR2: SGHTS, YDEGEE. The CDR3 extends over 15 amino acids. V was trimmed by 1 base and J by 0 bases, leaving 8 bases between them. This CDR3 reads CASSLRTHSNQPQHF. In DNA, the CDR3 is TGTGCCAGCAGCTTGAGGACACATAGCAATCAGCCCCAGCATTTT.

The sample holds one count of this clone. The V gene is TRBV6-1, the J gene TRBJ1-4; D perhaps matches TRBD1 (5 bases). This CDR3 has 16 residues. In germline, CDR1 is MNHNS, CDR2 SASEGT. The germline V and J ends were trimmed by 4 bases and 3 bases, with 15 bases remaining between them. CDR3 residues: CASSGREGRSNEKLFF. DNA for the CDR3: TGTGCCAGCAGTGGAAGGGAGGGGCGGTCTAATGAAAAACTGTTTTTT.

V usage is TRBV7-8 and J usage is TRBJ1-5; D remains unclear. V lost 8 bases and J lost 0, with 20 bases in between. The CDR3 totals 17 residues. Germline CDR1 and CDR2: SGHVS and FQNEAQ. The CDR3 DNA follows: TGTGCCAGCGGAGATAGTCAGAGATCCTATAGCAATCAGCCCCAGCATTTT. Its translation: CASGDSQRSYSNQPQHF.

This clone occurred a few times. The chain joins TRBV30 to TRBJ1-4; perhaps TRBD1 as D (5 bases). Germline V CDR1 and CDR2: GTSNPN, SVGIG (reference sequence). CDR3 length: 15 residues. Trimming took 2 bases from V and 8 from J, leaving 18 bases between them. In DNA, the CDR3 is TGTGCCTGGAGTCCCAGGGCTGGGGGGATGGAAAAACTGTTTTTT. It codes for CAWSPRAGGMEKLFF.

This rearrangement joins TRBV11-2 to TRBJ2-4; 9 bases align to TRBD1. Germline CDR1 and CDR2: SGHAT and FQNNGV. The CDR3 consists of 15 residues. V lost 1 base, J lost 6 bases, and 4 bases stayed unmatched. The CDR3 coding sequence is TGTGCCAGCAGCTTAGTAAGGACAGGGGTAAACATTCAGTACTTC. Translated, it gives CASSLVRTGVNIQYF.

J is TRBJ1-1 and V is TRBV28; weak D call: TRBD1 (6 bases). V was shortened by 5 bases and J by 4 bases, with 11 bases between the two germline ends. The CDR3 is 13 amino acids. Germline V CDR1 and CDR2: MDHEN, SYDVKM. The CDR3 bases are TGTGCCAGCAGTGGACAAGGGGGCACTGAAGCTTTCTTT. This codes for CASSGQGGTEAFF.

This chain connects TRBV5-4 to TRBJ2-2; TRBD1 might be the D (5 bases). This CDR3 has 13 amino acids. V lost 4 bases and J 8 bases, leaving 12 bases between the germline ends. CDR1 SGHNT and CDR2 YYREEE come from the germline V gene (reference sequence). The chain's CDR3 is CASSLDGAGELFF. DNA for the CDR3: TGTGCCAGCAGCCTGGATGGGGCAGGGGAGCTGTTTTTT.

The chain carries TRBV19 and TRBJ2-2; 11 bases map to TRBD2. After removal of 6 bases from V and 3 bases from J, the junction contained 6 bases not matched to a gene. The CDR3 consists of 16 residues. Germline CDR1 LNHDA, CDR2 SQIVND (reference sequence). The CDR3 spells CASRLAGGPHTGELFF. The CDR3 DNA sequence: TGTGCCAGTAGATTAGCGGGGGGGCCACACACCGGGGAGCTGTTTTTT.

CDR3 nucleotide sequence: TGTGCCAGCACGGACAGCTCTAATGAAAAACTGTTTTTT. It codes for CASTDSSNEKLFF. The chain joins TRBV19 to TRBJ1-4; possibly TRBD1 for D (6 bases). The CDR3 is 13 amino acids. Germline loops: CDR1 LNHDA, CDR2 SQIVND (reference sequence). V was cut by 9 bases and J by 3 bases, with 11 bases left in between. The variable domain in full, with the rest retrieved from reference TRBV19 and TRBJ1-4, is DGGITQSPKYLFRKEGQNVTLSCEQNLNHDAMYWYRQDPGQGLRLIYYSQIVNDFQKGDIAEGYSVSREKKESFPLTVTSAQKNPTAFYLCASTDSSNEKLFFGSGTQLSVL.